What follows are 14 T cell receptor beta chains derived from one specimen sequenced in a study of T cells in Graves' hyperthyroidism and ophthalmopathy. Amplified regions were TCR beta CDR3 sequences from RNA transcripts. The TCR CDR3 first-round RT-PCR relied on the HTBI primer set. One entry per CDR3 protein, called by TCRdb with MiXCR from the multiplex PCR reads. The sample yields 500,000 to 650,000 distinct CDR3 sequences, 14% seen once. The specimen sequenced was blood. All receptors derive from a woman aged 40 to 55 with Graves' hyperthyroidism.

This clonotype was seen more than once but under ten times. Here the CDR3 reads CASSLTPGQGPSSSYEQYF. The CDR3 DNA reads as TGTGCCAGCAGCTTGACCCCGGGACAGGGGCCCTCAAGCTCCTACGAGCAGTACTTC. The rearrangement joins TRBV7-9 to TRBJ2-7, with TRBD1 matching over 10 bases. This CDR3 is built from 19 residues. CDR1 and CDR2 from the germline V gene are SEHNR and FQNEAQ (reference sequence). V shed 3 bases, J shed 0 bases, and the junction held 14 bases outside the gene matches.

The chain couples TRBV6-2 or TRBV6-3 to TRBJ2-1, with D possibly called TRBD1 or TRBD2 (5 bases each). V was shortened by 3 bases and J by 9 bases, with 15 bases between the two germline ends. Germline CDR1 reads MNHEY; CDR2 reads SVGEGT. The CDR3 sequence is 14 residues long. The chain's CDR3 is CASSYGTPPGEQFF. The CDR3 DNA reads as TGTGCCAGCAGTTATGGGACCCCTCCCGGTGAGCAGTTCTTC.

In the case of this clonotype: At one end the junction does not follow the germline gene, possibly because of a read error. The chain combines TRBV20-1 with TRBJ2-5; 8 bases are a match to TRBD1. CDR1 and CDR2 from the germline V gene are DFQATT and SNEGSKA (reference sequence). The CDR3 consists of 14 residues. The chain's CDR3 is CGASGQGTWETQYF. The CDR3 nucleotides read TGCGGTGCTAGTGGACAGGGAACATGGGAGACCCAGTACTTC.

V usage is TRBV27 and J usage is TRBJ1-2; the match to TRBD1 covers 8 bases. V dropped 2 bases and J dropped 3; count of bases not matched to a gene: 2. This CDR3 region has 14 residues. Germline CDR1 MNHEY, CDR2 SMNVEV (reference sequence). The CDR3 bases are TGTGCCAGCAGTTTACAGGGGGCCTACTATGGCTACACCTTC. Translation: CASSLQGAYYGYTF.

This chain links TRBV29-1 with TRBJ1-1, with D possibly TRBD1 on 6 matching bases. V lost 4 bases and J lost 1, with 10 bases in between. Germline CDR1 SQVTM, CDR2 ANQGSEA. This CDR3 is 13 amino acids long. For the CDR3, the DNA is TGCAGCGTTGTGAGGGGGGGGAACACTGAAGCTTTCTTT. Encoded protein: CSVVRGGNTEAFF.

This clonotype turned up a few times. V usage is TRBV15 and J usage is TRBJ1-5, with D perhaps matching TRBD1 (5 bases). The CDR3 sequence is 18 residues long. CDR1 LNHNV and CDR2 YYDKDF come from the germline V gene (reference sequence). The germline V and J ends were trimmed by 0 bases and 1 base, with 16 bases remaining between them. CDR3 sequence (DNA): TGTGCCACCAGCAGAGATGGGGAAGGGGTCTCGAGCAATCAGCCCCAGCATTTT. Translating it yields CATSRDGEGVSSNQPQHF.

The chain joins TRBV28 to TRBJ2-3, with 7 bases fitting TRBD1. J gave up 3 bases and V 6 bases, and 6 bases lay outside the gene matches. The length of the CDR3 is 14 residues. CDR1 and CDR2 (germline): MDHEN, SYDVKM. CDR3 loop: CASRDRTTTDTQYF. In DNA, the CDR3 is TGTGCCAGCAGGGACAGGACGACTACAGATACGCAGTATTTT.

This clonotype has ten or more counts. CDR3 sequence (DNA): TGTGCCAGCAGCGATAGGAGGGACAGCAACACAGATACGCAGTATTTT. Its translation: CASSDRRDSNTDTQYF. The V and J genes are TRBV27 and TRBJ2-3; weak D call: TRBD1 (7 bases). The CDR3 totals 16 residues. Germline assignment: CDR1 MNHEY and CDR2 SMNVEV (reference sequence). V dropped 6 bases and J dropped 2 bases, with 18 bases sitting between them.

This clonotype was observed a handful of times. The chain combines TRBV7-9 with TRBJ2-3; 8 nucleotides agree with TRBD1. With V trimmed by 3 bases and J by 5 bases, 4 bases remained unmatched. From germline, CDR1 is SEHNR and CDR2 FQNEAQ (reference sequence). This CDR3 is 14 amino acids long. CDR3 DNA sequence: TGTGCCAGCAGCTTGTCCAGGGGGCGAGATACGCAGTATTTT. Protein product: CASSLSRGRDTQYF.

The genes are TRBV29-1 and TRBJ2-3; maybe TRBD1 (6 bases). V was shortened by 3 bases and J by 0 bases, with 13 bases between the two germline ends. Germline CDR1 is SQVTM and CDR2 is ANQGSEA. CDR3 length: 15 residues. In nucleotides, the CDR3 is TGCAGCGTTGACACTCGGACAGAAAGCACAGATACGCAGTATTTT. Amino acid sequence: CSVDTRTESTDTQYF.

The table lists this clonotype with many counts. CDR3 bases: TGCAGTGCTGGGACAGGGGGCTCCTACGAGCAGTACTTC. The encoded protein is CSAGTGGSYEQYF. The V call is TRBV20-1, the J call TRBJ2-7, with 11 bases matching TRBD1. The length of the CDR3 is 13 residues. The V and J ends lost 5 bases and 0 bases, in that order; junction bases with no gene match: 0. The germline gives CDR1 DFQATT, CDR2 SNEGSKA (reference sequence).

The chain combines TRBV28 with TRBJ1-1; 7 positions agree with TRBD1. Per the germline V gene, CDR1 is MDHEN and CDR2 is SYDVKM. CDR3 length: 13 amino acids. After removal of 8 bases from V and 0 bases from J, the junction contained 3 bases not matched to a gene. CDR3 loop: CASLGTVNTEAFF. As DNA, the CDR3 is TGTGCCAGCTTGGGGACAGTGAACACTGAAGCTTTCTTT.

This clonotype was observed at least ten times. This chain links TRBV3-1 with TRBJ1-2, with unresolved D. The CDR3 is 15 amino acids. Germline CDR1 reads LGHDT; CDR2 reads YNNKEL (reference sequence). The V end was cut by 0 bases, the J end by 4 bases, with 12 bases between. Here the CDR3 reads CASSQDQWASYGYTF. In DNA, the CDR3 is TGTGCCAGCAGCCAAGACCAGTGGGCTTCCTATGGCTACACCTTC.

The table lists this clonotype with a few counts. The chain joins TRBV6-2 or TRBV6-3 to TRBJ2-1; 14 bases line up with TRBD2. The CDR3 is 20 residues long. The junction had 14 bases not matched to a gene; V was cut back by 7 bases and J by 0 bases. CDR1 and CDR2 from the germline V gene are MNHEY and SVGEGT. The CDR3 nucleotides read TGTGCCAGCACCACACAGGGACTAGCGGGAGTTATTGGCTCCTACAATGAGCAGTTCTTC. This gives the protein CASTTQGLAGVIGSYNEQFF.